This T cell receptor (beta chain) was recovered during a study of radiation and T cells in renal cell carcinoma. About this clone itself: Its antigen is still unknown.

Regarding time point: blood 2 weeks post-SBRT. Treatment: 15 Gy SBRT to primary tumor, nephrectomy 4 weeks later. Radiation-treated patients gave blood at baseline, week 2 and week 4. Clear cell pathology was present in this patient's renal cell carcinoma. Study results and caveats: Pretreatment tumor biopsies were lacking, so baseline clonotypes are unknown. In blood, top tumor clones expanded by 2 weeks, shrinking by 4.

The table came from immunoSEQ multiplex PCR; TCRdb's copy has only in-frame clones and leaves some out. The repertoire holds just over 150,000 clones, 87% seen once, with roughly 13% in the top ten. Trimming removed 3 bases at V and 7 bases at J, with 18 bases between. The CDR3 is 15 amino acids. CDR1 and CDR2 from the germline V gene are SEHNR and FQNEAQ (reference sequence). The sample here was blood, taken from a patient whose treatment included radiotherapy and nephrectomy. This chain links TRBV7-9 with TRBJ1-2, with no clear D. The sequence was collected from a woman in her forties or fifties with renal cell carcinoma. CDR3 nucleotides: TGTGCCAGCAGCTTTGGAGTCGCGGGAGGATCTGGCTACACCTTC. This sequence encodes CASSFGVAGGSGYTF.